A selection of T cell receptor beta chains follows, all from one sample in a study of CD8+CD57+ T cells in acquired aplastic anemia. TCRdb itself ran the reads through MiXCR, one entry per CDR3 protein. The data contain approximately 180,000 distinct CDR3 sequences, less than 60% of them singletons. The source material was sorted CD4+, CD8+, or CD8+CD57+ T cells (not recorded which) from PBMCs. These receptors all come from a human donor with aplastic anemia. CDR3s include the opening cysteine and the closing phenylalanine or tryptophan. A D gene is named only where the DNA matches it firmly. Clone size is not always given. Where it is, it says once, few, many or a class for expanded clones.

j_call v_call d_call clone_size cdr3_aa cdr3_nt
TRBJ2-7 TRBV7-4 TRBD1 few CASSPRAGGLDEQYF TGTGCCAGCAGCCCGCGGGCAGGGGGCCTCGACGAGCAGTACTTC
TRBJ2-7 TRBV7-9 NA NA CASSLEYYEQYF TGTGCCAGCAGCTTGGAATACTACGAGCAGTACTTC
TRBJ2-5 TRBV20-1 NA NA CSASAGAAQETQYF TGCAGTGCTAGTGCCGGGGCCGCCCAAGAGACCCAGTACTTC
TRBJ2-2 TRBV9 TRBD2 NA CASSEHGGVDTGELFF TGTGCCAGCAGCGAGCACGGGGGGGTTGACACCGGGGAGCTGTTTTTT
TRBJ1-5 TRBV4-3 NA many CASSQENRGQPQHF TGCGCCAGCAGCCAAGAGAACCGCGGTCAGCCCCAGCATTTT
TRBJ2-7 TRBV10-3 TRBD1 NA CAISLQGAAYEQYF TGTGCCATCAGTCTACAGGGGGCAGCATACGAGCAGTACTTC
TRBJ1-6 TRBV19 NA NA CASSIWGSSYNSPLHF TGTGCCAGTAGTATATGGGGAAGCTCCTATAATTCACCCCTCCACTTT
TRBJ1-2 TRBV2 TRBD1 NA CASRRQGVGKGYTF TGTGCCAGCAGGCGACAGGGGGTTGGGAAGGGCTACACCTTC
TRBJ1-2 TRBV6-5 NA many CASSYTYRGRYGYTF TGTGCCAGCAGTTACACATACCGGGGCCGATATGGCTACACCTTC
TRBJ2-1 TRBV15 TRBD2 NA CATRTSGSSEQFF TGTGCCACCAGAACTAGCGGGAGCAGTGAGCAGTTCTTC
TRBJ2-1 TRBV20-1 TRBD2 NA CSALRGLAGVNEQFF TGCAGTGCCCTGAGAGGACTAGCGGGAGTCAATGAGCAGTTCTTC
TRBJ1-3 TRBV7-8 NA NA CASSGQQGNTIYF TGTGCCAGCAGCGGGCAGCAGGGCAACACCATATATTTT
TRBJ2-7 TRBV11-2 NA NA CASSLDQGTGYYEQYF TGTGCCAGCAGCTTAGATCAGGGGACCGGGTACTACGAGCAGTACTTC
TRBJ1-4 TRBV20-1 NA many CSARFQGRKLFF TGCAGTGCTAGATTCCAGGGACGGAAACTGTTTTTT
TRBJ2-7 TRBV4-1 TRBD1 few CASQTLTGAYEQYF TGCGCCAGCCAAACCCTGACAGGGGCCTACGAGCAGTACTTC